This record concerns one T cell receptor (beta chain) sequence. CDR3 length: 14 amino acids. The V end was cut by 4 bases, the J end by 0 bases, with 8 bases between. The V gene's germline CDR1 is SGHRS and CDR2 YFSETQ. This sample was taken from a study of blood T cell repertoires in COVID-19. Generated by immunoSEQ multiplex PCR, the TCRdb table keeps only in-frame clones and is missing some. The sample has approximately 22,000 clones, more than 85% seen once. The specimen was peripheral blood. This chain links TRBV5-1 with TRBJ1-5; maybe TRBD1 (6 bases). This TCR was recovered from a woman in her 70s with active COVID-19. The CDR3 protein is CASSPGHSNQPQHF. In DNA form, the CDR3 reads TGCGCCAGCAGCCCGGGACATAGCAATCAGCCCCAGCATTTT.